The rows below give T cell receptor beta chains drawn from one sample of a study of T cells in Graves' hyperthyroidism and ophthalmopathy. One entry per CDR3 protein, called by TCRdb with MiXCR from the multiplex PCR reads. There are roughly 720,000 distinct CDR3 sequences in the sample; approximately 15% occur only once, and about 16% lies in the top ten. The sample was blood. These receptors were collected from a man aged 45-60 years with Graves' hyperthyroidism. Both conserved end residues are part of each CDR3. D genes are given only for firm matches. Some rows mark clone size as missing; the rest say once, few, many or name a class of expanded clone.

V gene,D gene,J gene,clone size,CDR3 DNA,CDR3 protein
TRBV24-1,-,TRBJ2-7,-,TGTGCCACCAGTGACGCTAGTCGCGAGCAGTACTTC,CATSDASREQYF
TRBV11-2,-,TRBJ2-1,-,TGTGCCAGCACTCCTGCCGGTGGGAGGATGTACAATGAGCAGTTCTTC,CASTPAGGRMYNEQFF
TRBV6-2/TRBV6-3,TRBD1,TRBJ1-5,few,TGTGCCAGCAGTTACCCGAATCCGGGACAGTCGTATAGCAATCAGCCCCAGCATTTT,CASSYPNPGQSYSNQPQHF
TRBV4-3,TRBD2,TRBJ2-7,few,TGCGCCAGCAGCCAAGATAAACTAGCGGTAAATTACGAGCAGTACTTC,CASSQDKLAVNYEQYF
TRBV18,TRBD1,TRBJ1-6,few,TGTGCCAGCTCACCAAACAGGGGGCTTGATTCACCCCTCCACTTT,CASSPNRGLDSPLHF
TRBV7-2,-,TRBJ2-3,many,TGTGCCAGCAGAATTCCGGGAGGCACAGATACGCAGTATTTT,CASRIPGGTDTQYF
TRBV9,-,TRBJ2-1,many,TGTGCCAGCAGCGTATCCTATCACAATGAGCAGTTCTTC,CASSVSYHNEQFF
TRBV14,-,TRBJ1-1,many,TGTGCCAGCAGCCCTTACGGACAGCTGGGCTACTACGAAGCTTTCTTT,CASSPYGQLGYYEAFF
TRBV2,-,TRBJ2-7,many,TGTGCCAGCAGTGAAGAAGTTAACTACGAGCAGTACTTC,CASSEEVNYEQYF
TRBV28,-,TRBJ2-2,-,TGTGCCAGCAGTTTAATGATAACGACCGGGGAGCTGTTTTTT,CASSLMITTGELFF
TRBV13,TRBD2,TRBJ2-6,-,TGTGCCAGCAGCTTTACCGCGACTAGCGTGAGCTCTGGGGCCAACGTCCTGACTTTC,CASSFTATSVSSGANVLTF
TRBV7-9,TRBD1,TRBJ1-2,once,TGTGCCAGCAGCCTGAGAGGGAACAGGGGGCGTCATGGCGACACCTTC,CASSLRGNRGRHGDTF
TRBV2,TRBD1,TRBJ1-6,many,TGTGCCAGCAGTCACTCCCGGGACAGGGGGGAATCACCCCTCCACTTT,CASSHSRDRGESPLHF
TRBV18,-,TRBJ2-7,few,TGTGCCAGCTCACCACCCCACCGACAGAGCTCCTACGAGCAGTACTTC,CASSPPHRQSSYEQYF
TRBV3-1,-,TRBJ1-2,many,TGTGCCAGCAGCCAAGGTGTTAGCGGCTACACCTTC,CASSQGVSGYTF
TRBV28,TRBD1,TRBJ2-7,-,TGTGCCAGCAGACCGGGACAGACCTCCTACGAGCAGTACTTC,CASRPGQTSYEQYF
TRBV5-5,TRBD1,TRBJ2-5,-,TGTGCCAGCAGCTTGGAAGACAGGGCTAATCAAGAGACCCAGTACTTC,CASSLEDRANQETQYF
TRBV24-1,-,TRBJ1-1,many,TGTGCCACCAGTGATTCAGACGCGGCGGACACTGAAGCTTTCTTT,CATSDSDAADTEAFF
TRBV28,-,TRBJ2-1,many,TGTGCCAGCAGTCCGCATCTTGAGCAGTTCTTC,CASSPHLEQFF
TRBV15,TRBD2,TRBJ2-7,many,TGTGCCACCAGCCAGGGGACTAGCGGGAACGAGCAGTACTTC,CATSQGTSGNEQYF
TRBV30,-,TRBJ1-1,many,TGTGCCTGGAGTGTCTGGTCAGGGAACACTGAAGCTTTCTTT,CAWSVWSGNTEAFF
TRBV9,TRBD1,TRBJ2-7,many,TGTGCCAGCAGCGTAGGACAGGGACCTAGCGAGCAGTACTTC,CASSVGQGPSEQYF
TRBV28,TRBD1,TRBJ2-2,many,TGTGCCAGCAGTTTAAGGGACAGGGCTTATGTGACCGGGGAGCTGTTTTTT,CASSLRDRAYVTGELFF
TRBV28,TRBD2,TRBJ2-1,many,TGTGCCAGCAGAAAGCTAGCGGGAGGGCCTTTTTACAATGAGCAGTTCTTC,CASRKLAGGPFYNEQFF
TRBV2,TRBD2,TRBJ2-1,few,TGTGCCACCACTCTAGGCGGGAGGGGTATCGAGCAGTTCTTC,CATTLGGRGIEQFF
TRBV5-5,-,TRBJ2-7,few,TGTGCCAGCAGCGTGACCGGGTCCCCCTACGAGCAGTACTTC,CASSVTGSPYEQYF
TRBV2,-,TRBJ1-5,-,TGTGCCAGCAGACTCAATTTGGGGTTGAGAAATCAGCCCCAGCATTTT,CASRLNLGLRNQPQHF
TRBV7-9,TRBD1,TRBJ2-5,-,TGTGCCAGCAGCCTCAGCCGGACAGGGCGAGAGACCCAGTACTTC,CASSLSRTGRETQYF
TRBV7-2,TRBD2,TRBJ2-7,many,TGTGCCAGCAGCTTAGAAGATAGCGGGAGGGCCGACGAGCAGTACTTC,CASSLEDSGRADEQYF
TRBV9,-,TRBJ1-1,-,TGTGCCAGCAGCGTAGAGGGGGGGGACACTGAAGCTTTCTTT,CASSVEGGDTEAFF
TRBV24-1,-,TRBJ1-5,many,TGTGCCACCAGCGCCGAGGGGAATCAGCCCCAGCATTTT,CATSAEGNQPQHF
TRBV11-3,-,TRBJ2-3,many,TGTGCCAGCAGCCCTGACACAGACACAGATACGCAGTATTTT,CASSPDTDTDTQYF
TRBV7-9,-,TRBJ1-5,many,TGTGCCAGCAGCTTAGGTTTAGATCAGCCCCAGCATTTT,CASSLGLDQPQHF
TRBV7-6,-,TRBJ2-1,few,TGTGCCAGCAGCTCCCGAGGGCGCCCGTCCTACAATGAGCAGTTCTTC,CASSSRGRPSYNEQFF
TRBV6-9,-,TRBJ1-2,few,TGTGCCAGCAGTTATTTGTGGGGAGCTAACTATGGCTACACCTTC,CASSYLWGANYGYTF
TRBV2,-,TRBJ1-2,many,TGTGCCAGCAGTGCACAGGGTATGCTTGGCTACACCTTC,CASSAQGMLGYTF
TRBV7-9,-,TRBJ2-6,many,TGTGCCAGCAGCTCCGAGTACCCTGGGGCCAACGTCCTGACTTTC,CASSSEYPGANVLTF
TRBV30,TRBD1,TRBJ2-5,few,TGTGCCTGGAGCCGACAGGGTGTCCGACGAGAGACCCAGTACTTC,CAWSRQGVRRETQYF
TRBV12-3/TRBV12-4,TRBD2,TRBJ2-7,many,TGTGCCAGCAGTTCTCTCGGGACTAGCGGGAGTTTTTTGTACGAGCAGTACTTC,CASSSLGTSGSFLYEQYF
TRBV19,-,TRBJ2-3,-,TGTGCCAGTCAAGGAAAGAACACAGATACGCGGTATTTT,CASQGKNTDTRYF